These T cell receptor beta chains were read from a single sample in a study of post-analysis software for immune sequencing data. One entry per CDR3 protein, called by TCRdb with MiXCR from the PCR reads. The table records about 820,000 distinct CDR3 sequences, about 57% of them present only once. The sample was blood. The source is a girl between 10 and 17 years old with multiple sclerosis. The CDR3 runs from the conserved cysteine through the conserved F or W. Each record gives: D gene, J gene, clone size, V gene, CDR3 DNA, CDR3 protein. D genes are given only for firm matches. Clone size, where shown, is once, few, many, or a class for clones that have expanded.

d_call: .
j_call: TRBJ1-1
clone_size: .
v_call: TRBV5-6
cdr3_nt: TGTGCCAGCAGCTTGCGAATAAGGTCAGAAGCTTTCTTT
cdr3_aa: CASSLRIRSEAFF

d_call: TRBD2
j_call: TRBJ2-1
clone_size: few
v_call: TRBV20-1
cdr3_nt: TGCAGTGCCGATAGCGGGGGCTCCTACAATGAGCAGTTCTTC
cdr3_aa: CSADSGGSYNEQFF

d_call: .
j_call: TRBJ2-1
clone_size: .
v_call: TRBV29-1
cdr3_nt: TGCAGCGTCGTAGGCCCAGCAAGGATCCGTAACTACAATGAGCAGTTCTTC
cdr3_aa: CSVVGPARIRNYNEQFF

d_call: .
j_call: TRBJ2-7
clone_size: .
v_call: TRBV24-1
cdr3_nt: TGTGCCACCAGTGATCGACAGGCAAAACCCTACGAGCAGTACTTC
cdr3_aa: CATSDRQAKPYEQYF

d_call: TRBD1
j_call: TRBJ2-1
clone_size: once
v_call: TRBV5-8
cdr3_nt: TGTGCCAGCAGCACGAAGGGGGCCGATGAGCAGTTCTTC
cdr3_aa: CASSTKGADEQFF

d_call: .
j_call: TRBJ2-3
clone_size: .
v_call: TRBV14
cdr3_nt: TGTGCCAGCAGCCAAGATGGAGGGGGAGTCGATACGCAGTATTTT
cdr3_aa: CASSQDGGGVDTQYF

d_call: TRBD1
j_call: TRBJ2-7
clone_size: few
v_call: TRBV6-5
cdr3_nt: TGTGCCAGCAGTCCCTCGGGGACAGGGGATTTCGAGCAGTACTTC
cdr3_aa: CASSPSGTGDFEQYF

d_call: .
j_call: TRBJ2-1
clone_size: .
v_call: TRBV7-3
cdr3_nt: TGTGCCAGCAGCGAAACAGGAACCCCCAATGAGCAGTTCTTC
cdr3_aa: CASSETGTPNEQFF

d_call: .
j_call: TRBJ2-5
clone_size: .
v_call: TRBV20-1
cdr3_nt: TGCAGTGCCCCCCTCCGTGGGGCGGGGACCCAAGAGACCCAGTACTTC
cdr3_aa: CSAPLRGAGTQETQYF

d_call: TRBD2
j_call: TRBJ2-3
clone_size: .
v_call: TRBV11-2
cdr3_nt: TGTGCCAGCAGCTTTGGAGCGGGAGTTAGGGATACGCAGTATTTT
cdr3_aa: CASSFGAGVRDTQYF

d_call: .
j_call: TRBJ1-2
clone_size: .
v_call: TRBV6-5
cdr3_nt: TGTGCCAGCAGTTACCGATGGTCAGGGGTCTATGGCTACACCTTC
cdr3_aa: CASSYRWSGVYGYTF

d_call: TRBD1
j_call: TRBJ2-3
clone_size: .
v_call: TRBV5-6
cdr3_nt: TGTGCCAGCAGCCGCCTTTCGGGACAGGGGTATACGCAGTATTTT
cdr3_aa: CASSRLSGQGYTQYF

d_call: .
j_call: TRBJ1-4
clone_size: few
v_call: TRBV27
cdr3_nt: TGTGCCAGCAGTACCCCCAGGGCGCTTAAAGAAAAACTGTTTTTT
cdr3_aa: CASSTPRALKEKLFF

d_call: .
j_call: TRBJ2-5
clone_size: .
v_call: TRBV11-1
cdr3_nt: TGTGCCAGCAGCTTAGTCGGACAGACCCAAGAGACCCAGTACTTC
cdr3_aa: CASSLVGQTQETQYF

d_call: .
j_call: TRBJ2-7
clone_size: .
v_call: TRBV7-9
cdr3_nt: TGTGCCAGCAGCCCGCGGAGACACTCCTACGAGCAGTACTTC
cdr3_aa: CASSPRRHSYEQYF

d_call: TRBD1
j_call: TRBJ2-7
clone_size: few
v_call: TRBV20-1
cdr3_nt: TGCAGTGCTAGACAGGGGGCGTGGATCGAGCAGTACTTC
cdr3_aa: CSARQGAWIEQYF

d_call: .
j_call: TRBJ1-4
clone_size: .
v_call: TRBV20-1
cdr3_nt: TGCAGTGCTAAGAACCAGGGCCATGAAAAACTGTTTTTT
cdr3_aa: CSAKNQGHEKLFF

d_call: .
j_call: TRBJ2-3
clone_size: .
v_call: TRBV9
cdr3_nt: TGTGCCAGCAGCTCTAGCCGGGGCACAGATACGCAGTATTTT
cdr3_aa: CASSSSRGTDTQYF

d_call: TRBD2
j_call: TRBJ2-7
clone_size: many
v_call: TRBV29-1
cdr3_nt: TGCAGCGCAACCCGAGCGGGAGATGTCAACGAGCAGTACTTC
cdr3_aa: CSATRAGDVNEQYF

d_call: .
j_call: TRBJ1-2
clone_size: few
v_call: TRBV25-1
cdr3_nt: TGTGCCAGCAGTCCCCCGGTGACTTCCGTTTATGGCTACACCTTC
cdr3_aa: CASSPPVTSVYGYTF

d_call: .
j_call: TRBJ2-5
clone_size: .
v_call: TRBV29-1
cdr3_nt: TGCAGCGTTCAACGACAGGCTCAAGAGACCCAGTACTTC
cdr3_aa: CSVQRQAQETQYF

d_call: .
j_call: TRBJ2-7
clone_size: few
v_call: TRBV7-2
cdr3_nt: TGTGCCAGCAGCTTAGGCCTGCAGGTTTACGAGCAGTACTTC
cdr3_aa: CASSLGLQVYEQYF

d_call: TRBD1
j_call: TRBJ2-4
clone_size: .
v_call: TRBV5-1
cdr3_nt: TGCGCCAGCAGCCCGACAGGGGCAGCCAAAAACATTCAGTACTTC
cdr3_aa: CASSPTGAAKNIQYF

d_call: TRBD2
j_call: TRBJ2-7
clone_size: .
v_call: TRBV12-3/TRBV12-4
cdr3_nt: TGTGCCAGCAGACCAGGACTAGGTCCCGGCGAGCAGTACTTC
cdr3_aa: CASRPGLGPGEQYF

d_call: TRBD2
j_call: TRBJ2-1
clone_size: .
v_call: TRBV5-1
cdr3_nt: TGCGCCAGCAGCTTGGGGGGACTAGCGGGAGTCACCAATGAGCAGTTTTTC
cdr3_aa: CASSLGGLAGVTNEQFF

d_call: TRBD1
j_call: TRBJ1-1
clone_size: .
v_call: TRBV6-5
cdr3_nt: TGTGCCAGCAGGCCGGACAGGCTCCACCACACTGAAGCTTTCTTT
cdr3_aa: CASRPDRLHHTEAFF

d_call: TRBD1
j_call: TRBJ2-1
clone_size: .
v_call: TRBV3-1
cdr3_nt: TGTGCCAGCAGTCAACCCCGCACAGGGGTGAAATACAATGAGCAGTTCTTC
cdr3_aa: CASSQPRTGVKYNEQFF

d_call: TRBD1
j_call: TRBJ2-7
clone_size: many
v_call: TRBV29-1
cdr3_nt: TGCAGCGTTGGAGGGACAGGGGGCCGCTACGAGCAGTACTTC
cdr3_aa: CSVGGTGGRYEQYF

d_call: TRBD2
j_call: TRBJ2-1
clone_size: .
v_call: TRBV27
cdr3_nt: TGTGCCAGCAGTCCGGGACTAGCGGGAGAATCTGAGCAGTTCTTC
cdr3_aa: CASSPGLAGESEQFF

d_call: .
j_call: TRBJ2-4
clone_size: .
v_call: TRBV5-6
cdr3_nt: TGTGCCAGCAGCTTGGTAAACACCATGGGGAACATTCAGTACTTC
cdr3_aa: CASSLVNTMGNIQYF

d_call: TRBD2
j_call: TRBJ2-3
clone_size: .
v_call: TRBV5-1
cdr3_nt: TGCGCCAGCAGCGTGGGGGGTGTAGCGGGGACCTTTACGCAGTATTTT
cdr3_aa: CASSVGGVAGTFTQYF

d_call: .
j_call: TRBJ2-2
clone_size: .
v_call: TRBV6-4
cdr3_nt: TGTGCCAGCAGTCTAGCGAACACCGAGGAGCTGTTTTTT
cdr3_aa: CASSLANTEELFF

d_call: .
j_call: TRBJ2-7
clone_size: .
v_call: TRBV20-1
cdr3_nt: TGCAGTGCTAGCGGGGCAGGATTATACTACGAGCGGTACTTC
cdr3_aa: CSASGAGLYYERYF

d_call: TRBD1
j_call: TRBJ2-7
clone_size: .
v_call: TRBV5-1
cdr3_nt: TGCGCCAGCTCGGACAGGAGCGAGCAGTACTTC
cdr3_aa: CASSDRSEQYF

d_call: .
j_call: TRBJ1-2
clone_size: .
v_call: TRBV3-1
cdr3_nt: .
cdr3_aa: CASSQAPTVAYGSTF